The sample holds a few counts of the clone carrying this T cell receptor beta chain. Antigen: not known. The CDR3 is 16 amino acids. Germline CDR1 reads SGDLS; CDR2 reads YYNGEE. The V gene lost 4 bases and the J gene lost 5 bases, with 18 bases spanning the gap. The data originate from a study of early T cells in non-severe SARS-CoV-2 infection. Overall study context: Bulk RNA isolated from unsorted whole blood underwent sequencing; chains were not paired.

Study-wide results and limits: Clonotype matching in VDJdb favored anti-spike CD8 responses and did not capture private and CD4 specificities.

Each single cDNA molecule received a unique molecular identifier. TCRdb processed the 5' RACE reads anew with MiXCR; each CDR3 protein has one entry. The sample has 55,000 to 75,000 distinct CDR3 sequences, 6.5% to 8.5% seen once. This rearrangement joins TRBV9 to TRBJ2-2; D is possibly TRBD2 (6 bases). The sequence was collected from an adult who was a healthcare worker with PCR-confirmed SARS-CoV-2 infection or an uninfected control (not recorded which). The material sequenced was whole blood. The CDR3 bases are TGTGCCAGCAGCTCAGAGACCCACGCGGGGACCGGGGAGCTGTTTTTT. Translation gives CASSSETHAGTGELFF.